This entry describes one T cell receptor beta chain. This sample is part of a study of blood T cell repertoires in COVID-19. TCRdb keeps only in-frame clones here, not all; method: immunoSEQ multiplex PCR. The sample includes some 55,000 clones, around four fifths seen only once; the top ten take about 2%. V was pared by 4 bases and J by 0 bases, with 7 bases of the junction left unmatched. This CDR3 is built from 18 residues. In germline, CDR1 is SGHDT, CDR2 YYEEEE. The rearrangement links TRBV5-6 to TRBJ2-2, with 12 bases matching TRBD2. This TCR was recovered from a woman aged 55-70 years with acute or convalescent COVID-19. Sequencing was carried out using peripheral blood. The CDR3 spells CASSRWLAGGPNTGELFF. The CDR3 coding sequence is TGTGCCAGCAGCCGCTGGCTAGCGGGAGGGCCGAACACCGGGGAGCTGTTTTTT. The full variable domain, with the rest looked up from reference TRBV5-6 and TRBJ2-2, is DAGVTQSPTHLIKTRGQQVTLRCSPKSGHDTVSWYQQALGQGPQFIFQYYEEEERQRGNFPDRFSGHQFPNYSSELNVNALLLGDSALYLCASSRWLAGGPNTGELFFGEGSRLTVL.